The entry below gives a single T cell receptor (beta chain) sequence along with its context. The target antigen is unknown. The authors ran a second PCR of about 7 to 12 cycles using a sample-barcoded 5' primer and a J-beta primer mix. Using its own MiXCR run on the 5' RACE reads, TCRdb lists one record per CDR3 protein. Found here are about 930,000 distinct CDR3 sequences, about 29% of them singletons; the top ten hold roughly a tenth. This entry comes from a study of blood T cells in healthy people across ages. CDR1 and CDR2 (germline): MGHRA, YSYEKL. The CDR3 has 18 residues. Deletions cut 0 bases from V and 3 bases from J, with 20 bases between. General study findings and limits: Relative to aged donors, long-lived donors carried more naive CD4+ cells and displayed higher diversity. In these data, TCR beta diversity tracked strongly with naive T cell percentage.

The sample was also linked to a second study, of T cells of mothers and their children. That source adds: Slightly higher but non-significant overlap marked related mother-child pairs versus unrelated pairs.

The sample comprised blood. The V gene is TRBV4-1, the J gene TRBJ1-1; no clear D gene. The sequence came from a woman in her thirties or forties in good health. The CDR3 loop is CASSQEGGKGLMDTEAFF. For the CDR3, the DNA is TGCGCCAGCAGCCAAGAGGGTGGGAAAGGGCTCATGGACACTGAAGCTTTCTTT.